Described below is a single T cell receptor beta chain sequence and its context. No antigen is known for it. The table came from immunoSEQ multiplex PCR; TCRdb's copy has only in-frame clones and leaves some out. The table includes roughly 150,000 clones, approximately 92% detected once. The V end was cut by 3 bases, the J end by 4 bases, with 6 bases between. CDR1 and CDR2 from the germline V gene are MNHEY and SVGAGI. This CDR3 comprises 12 residues. These data belong to a study of T cell responses to AZD1222 COVID-19 vaccine. Overall study results and limits: Spike was spanned by vaccine-associated CD4 TCRs, with dominance at 160-218 and 743-854.

The starting material was peripheral blood, obtained on day 0 of AZD1222 vaccination. The sequence came from an adult in good health. The V gene is TRBV6-5, the J gene TRBJ1-1, with D maybe TRBD1 (5 bases). The CDR3 DNA is TGTGCCAGCAGTTATGGGGGCACTGAAGCTTTCTTT. Translating it yields CASSYGGTEAFF.